The rows below give T cell receptor beta chains drawn from one sample of a study of cytomegalovirus exposure and HLA in healthy donors. The repertoire was sequenced with immunoSEQ multiplex PCR; TCRdb's copy has only in-frame clones and lacks some. The sample yields roughly 120,000 clones, over 75% seen once. The material sequenced was PBMCs. The source is a human donor in good health. CDR3s include the opening cysteine and the closing phenylalanine or tryptophan. The D gene is left open where the match is weak. Clone sizes are given selectively: once, few, many, or a class where the clone is expanded.

clone_size j_call v_call d_call cdr3_aa cdr3_nt
. TRBJ1-4 TRBV28 . CASSFVASSEKLFF TGTGCCAGCAGTTTTGTCGCTAGCAGTGAAAAACTGTTTTTT
. TRBJ1-1 TRBV11-2 . CASSPLPNTEAFF TGTGCCAGCAGCCCTCTACCGAACACTGAAGCTTTCTTT
. TRBJ2-3 TRBV19 . CASSIDGAGRGPSTDTQYF TGTGCCAGTAGTATAGATGGGGCAGGCAGGGGCCCTAGCACAGATACGCAGTATTTT
. TRBJ2-1 TRBV27 . CASTQVDNEQFF TGTGCCAGCACCCAGGTTGACAATGAGCAGTTCTTC
few TRBJ2-7 TRBV28 . CASSLIRGWYEQYF TGTGCCAGCAGTTTAATCAGGGGTTGGTACGAGCAGTACTTC
few TRBJ2-7 TRBV28 . CASSLRGTYEQYF TGTGCCAGCAGTTTACGGGGAACCTACGAGCAGTACTTC
. TRBJ2-7 TRBV6-5 TRBD2 CASSYSPRLAGYEQYF TGTGCCAGCAGTTACTCCCCGAGGCTAGCGGGGTACGAGCAGTACTTC
. TRBJ2-2 TRBV30 . CAWSPGRSTGELFF TGTGCCTGGAGTCCGGGAAGGAGCACCGGGGAGCTGTTTTTT
few TRBJ1-5 TRBV19 . CASTPEGGYSNQPQHF TGTGCCAGTACTCCCGAGGGCGGATATAGCAATCAGCCCCAGCATTTT
few TRBJ2-7 TRBV2 . CASSDPAAESYEQYF TGTGCCAGCAGTGACCCCGCGGCAGAGTCCTACGAGCAGTACTTC
. TRBJ2-3 TRBV11-2 TRBD1 CASSLSGGRGSDTQYF TGTGCCAGCAGCTTATCCGGCGGCAGGGGGTCGGATACGCAGTATTTT
. TRBJ1-2 TRBV29-1 . CSVEDPQGGSDYTF TGCAGCGTTGAAGACCCACAGGGCGGGAGCGACTACACCTTC
once TRBJ1-4 TRBV7-8 TRBD1 CASSLAAGTGKEKLFF TGTGCCAGCAGCTTAGCCGCCGGGACAGGAAAGGAAAAACTGTTTTTT
. TRBJ2-7 TRBV15 . CATSRDLVDSYEQYF TGTGCCACCAGCAGAGATCTGGTAGATAGCTACGAGCAGTACTTC
. TRBJ2-7 TRBV10-1 . CASSDLYEQYF TGCGCCAGCAGTGACTTGTACGAGCAGTACTTC
once TRBJ2-1 TRBV11-1 . CASSLGMRQTSSYNEQFF TGTGCCAGCAGCTTAGGAATGAGACAGACTTCTTCCTACAATGAGCAGTTCTTC
. TRBJ1-5 TRBV10-2 TRBD1 CASRQGTNQPQHF TGCGCCAGCCGACAGGGGACAAATCAGCCCCAGCATTTT
. TRBJ1-2 TRBV28 TRBD1 CASSNQGAGGYGYTF TGTGCCAGCAGTAACCAGGGGGCAGGGGGCTATGGCTACACCTTC